The sequence of this TCR beta chain was determined in a study of blood T cell repertoires in COVID-19. This clone was detected once. Germline V gene sequence: CDR1 SGHRS, CDR2 YFSETQ. V gave up 5 bases and J gave up 4 bases, with 18 bases separating them. The CDR3 spans 16 residues. Assay used: immunoSEQ multiplex PCR; TCRdb lists only in-frame clones, some missing. The table lists 150,000 to 200,000 clones, roughly 90% of them singletons, with about a sixth in the top ten. Sequenced sample: peripheral blood. This receptor was taken from a man aged 55 to 70 with active or convalescent COVID-19. V usage is TRBV5-1 and J usage is TRBJ2-2; D may be TRBD1 (6 bases). The CDR3 spells CASRALGASGTGELFF. The DNA of the CDR3 is TGCGCCAGCAGGGCGTTGGGGGCTTCCGGCACCGGGGAGCTGTTTTTT.